This T cell receptor beta chain was recovered during a study of cytomegalovirus exposure and HLA in healthy donors. General observations from the study: As a later analysis showed, a missense DCLRE1C variant was linked to trimming of TCR beta V- and J-genes. Follow-up analysis found HLA locus-dependent TCR association rates, highest for DRB1 and lowest for HLA-C. V segments that were indistinguishable, TRBV6-2 and TRBV6-3 among them, were omitted from analysis.

The PCR was carried out with 60 Vbeta primers and 13 Jbeta primers. Sequencing used immunoSEQ multiplex PCR; TCRdb keeps in-frame clones, though not all of them. The sample comprises roughly 150,000 clones, 60% to 75% of which are singletons, and just under 3% rests with the top ten. Notes on this clone: The antigen remains unidentified.

The germline gives CDR1 SGHVS, CDR2 FQNEAQ. CDR3 length: 13 amino acids. Trimming cost V 5 bases and J 10 bases; bases outside gene matches: 8. The V gene is TRBV7-8, the J gene TRBJ2-1, with TRBD1 identical over 7 bases. The sequencing sample was made of PBMCs. This receptor was obtained from a woman aged 45-65 years in good health and CMV-seropositive. In nucleotides, the CDR3 is TGTGCCAGCAGCCCTCGGACAGGATACGAGCAGTTCTTC. This codes for CASSPRTGYEQFF.